This TCR beta chain emerged from a study of shared clonotypes between healthy human individuals. The V gene's germline CDR1 is SGHNT and CDR2 YYREEE (reference sequence). V was clipped by 5 bases and J by 1 base; unmatched bases: 4. The CDR3 totals 15 residues. As concerns this clone: This sample also contains other DNA sequences that code for the same CDR3.

TCRdb's table, derived via immunoSEQ multiplex PCR, lists solely in-frame clones and lacks some. The table shows some 1.5 million clones, with around 95% occurring only once. Sequences were obtained from naive CD4+ T cells sorted from blood. Described subset: CD45RA+ positively selected. The receptor was isolated from a man aged 25 to 40 in good health. The chain uses TRBV5-4 and TRBJ2-1; TRBD2 matches at 9 bases. CDR3 protein: CASSPSGRSYNEQFF. CDR3 DNA sequence: TGTGCCAGCAGTCCGAGCGGGAGGTCCTACAATGAGCAGTTCTTC. The full variable domain, in which reference TRBV5-4 and TRBJ2-1 provide the parts outside the CDR3, is ETGVTQSPTHLIKTRGQQVTLRCSSQSGHNTVSWYQQALGQGPQFIFQYYREEENGRGNFPPRFSGLQFPNYSSELNVNALELDDSALYLCASSPSGRSYNEQFFGPGTRLTVL.